What follows describes a single T cell receptor (beta chain). This CDR3 region has 16 residues. CDR1 LGHNA and CDR2 YNFKEQ come from the germline V gene. V was clipped by 0 bases and J by 3 bases; unmatched bases: 7. This sample was taken from a study of blood T cell repertoires in COVID-19. Study summary: COVID-19 samples, acute and convalescent, were from the United States, Italy and Spain. Nucleic acid was either cDNA or gDNA, and it came from T cells, B-cell-depleted T cells, or PBMCs.

Authors' analysis steps: Reference gene primer amplification in the assay estimated nucleated cell counts. Libraries were prepared by immunoSEQ multiplex PCR; TCRdb keeps only in-frame clonotypes and omits some of them. The V and J calls and clone size are taken from that table; D and trimming were inferred from the DNA. The sample includes around 260,000 clones, approximately 80% of them seen just once. The chain employs TRBV4-2 and TRBJ2-5, with 7 bases fitting TRBD1. This TCR derives from a man aged 55 to 70 with acute or convalescent COVID-19. Sequenced material: peripheral blood. The CDR3 DNA follows: TGTGCCAGCAGCCAAGAGGACTGGACAGGAAAAGAGACCCAGTACTTC. This encodes CASSQEDWTGKETQYF.